Listed below are T cell receptor beta chains from one sample, sequenced in a study of cytomegalovirus exposure and HLA in healthy donors. The protocol was immunoSEQ multiplex PCR, while the TCRdb copy is restricted to in-frame clones and leaves out a portion. The sample consists of approximately 170,000 clones, approximately 85% of them appearing once. The sequenced material came from PBMCs. The receptor source for this set is a man aged 30 to 39 in good health and CMV-seropositive. The CDR3 runs from the conserved cysteine through the conserved F or W. Clone size is not always given. Where it is, it says once, few, many or a class for expanded clones.

j_gene: TRBJ2-7
abundance: few
v_gene: TRBV5-6
CDR3aa: CASSKGLAGAYEQYF

j_gene: TRBJ1-4
abundance: -
v_gene: TRBV7-2
CDR3aa: CASSFAGASEKLFF

j_gene: TRBJ1-1
abundance: few
v_gene: TRBV5-1
CDR3aa: CASSLGTAGNTEAFF

j_gene: TRBJ2-5
abundance: -
v_gene: TRBV10-3
CDR3aa: CAISDGGDVGETQYF

j_gene: TRBJ2-5
abundance: -
v_gene: TRBV6-5
CDR3aa: CASSYGTSGTETQYF

j_gene: TRBJ1-2
abundance: -
v_gene: TRBV29-1
CDR3aa: CSVGDRRSGGYTF

j_gene: TRBJ2-7
abundance: once
v_gene: TRBV5-4
CDR3aa: CASSLPDTRNYEQYF

j_gene: TRBJ1-1
abundance: few
v_gene: TRBV19
CDR3aa: CASKVVGVNTEAFF

j_gene: TRBJ1-5
abundance: -
v_gene: TRBV23-1
CDR3aa: CASRPKGIRDQPQHF

j_gene: TRBJ2-3
abundance: few
v_gene: TRBV5-4
CDR3aa: CASSPYGRARDTQYF

j_gene: TRBJ1-4
abundance: -
v_gene: TRBV28
CDR3aa: CASTPPGGSKKLFF

j_gene: TRBJ1-1
abundance: -
v_gene: TRBV27
CDR3aa: CASQTGVMNTEAFF

j_gene: TRBJ2-7
abundance: -
v_gene: TRBV13
CDR3aa: CASSLRRDEQYF

j_gene: TRBJ2-3
abundance: -
v_gene: TRBV7-2
CDR3aa: CASSLKVTTSGDTQYF

j_gene: TRBJ2-1
abundance: -
v_gene: TRBV10-1
CDR3aa: CASSSSWLEQFF

j_gene: TRBJ2-1
abundance: -
v_gene: TRBV5-6
CDR3aa: CASSLKAGGVRNEQFF

j_gene: TRBJ1-5
abundance: -
v_gene: TRBV4-1
CDR3aa: CASSQIQGASNQPQHF

j_gene: TRBJ1-2
abundance: -
v_gene: TRBV4-1
CDR3aa: CASSQELAGGGYTF

j_gene: TRBJ1-2
abundance: -
v_gene: TRBV10-3
CDR3aa: CAISEPLPQGSKYGYTF

j_gene: TRBJ2-5
abundance: -
v_gene: TRBV4-2
CDR3aa: CASSQRDRGGETQYF

j_gene: TRBJ1-2
abundance: -
v_gene: TRBV11-2
CDR3aa: CASSQLRQGALYGYTF

j_gene: TRBJ1-3
abundance: -
v_gene: TRBV7-9
CDR3aa: CSSSSPYVGGRRRNTIYF

j_gene: TRBJ2-7
abundance: once
v_gene: TRBV5-6
CDR3aa: CASSWEGSPYEQYF

j_gene: TRBJ1-2
abundance: -
v_gene: TRBV2
CDR3aa: CASSDRLDYGYTF

j_gene: TRBJ2-1
abundance: -
v_gene: TRBV7-2
CDR3aa: CASSFGQGNYNEQFF

j_gene: TRBJ2-7
abundance: -
v_gene: TRBV27
CDR3aa: CASSSGLARGEQYF

j_gene: TRBJ2-1
abundance: -
v_gene: TRBV7-9
CDR3aa: CASSLTGTSANEQFF

j_gene: TRBJ1-1
abundance: -
v_gene: TRBV7-9
CDR3aa: CSSSLGGDSEAFF

j_gene: TRBJ1-1
abundance: -
v_gene: TRBV6-5
CDR3aa: CASSYVGGTEAFF

j_gene: TRBJ1-2
abundance: -
v_gene: TRBV11-3
CDR3aa: CASRDRGGYGYTF

j_gene: TRBJ2-5
abundance: -
v_gene: TRBV7-3
CDR3aa: CASSLTRGETQYF

j_gene: TRBJ2-2
abundance: -
v_gene: TRBV25-1
CDR3aa: CASSERSRAGELFF

j_gene: TRBJ1-2
abundance: -
v_gene: TRBV4-1
CDR3aa: CASSQGQGANYGYTF

j_gene: TRBJ2-1
abundance: -
v_gene: TRBV7-9
CDR3aa: CASSQAGLYNEQFF

j_gene: TRBJ1-2
abundance: -
v_gene: TRBV6-1
CDR3aa: CASTLGGELHDGYTF

j_gene: TRBJ1-1
abundance: -
v_gene: TRBV7-2
CDR3aa: CASSLSQGHTEAFF

j_gene: TRBJ2-7
abundance: -
v_gene: TRBV11-3
CDR3aa: CASSLGMAGVTEQYF

j_gene: TRBJ2-2
abundance: -
v_gene: TRBV9
CDR3aa: CASSVAHDRRPSTGELFF

j_gene: TRBJ2-2
abundance: -
v_gene: TRBV18
CDR3aa: CASSRATGSGELFF

j_gene: TRBJ2-1
abundance: -
v_gene: TRBV5-4
CDR3aa: CASSSIGYNEQFF

j_gene: TRBJ1-2
abundance: -
v_gene: TRBV5-4
CDR3aa: CASRPWGGNYGYTF